This TCR beta chain derives from a study of blood T cell repertoires in COVID-19. Study-level background: T cells, B-cell-depleted T cells, or PBMCs supplied cDNA or gDNA.

The protocol was immunoSEQ multiplex PCR, while the TCRdb copy is restricted to in-frame clones and leaves out a portion. The table records 200,000 to 250,000 clones, roughly four fifths of them present only once. The CDR3 has 14 amino acids. The V gene's germline CDR1 is SGDLS and CDR2 YYNGEE. V was pared by 3 bases and J by 1 base, with 9 bases between. The genes are TRBV9 and TRBJ2-3; D uncertain. Sample: PBMCs or T cells enriched from blood (not recorded which). The sequence was obtained from a woman aged 35 to 49 who had been exposed to COVID-19. In DNA, the CDR3 is TGTGCCAGCAGCGCGGTCCTTCGCACAGATACGCAGTATTTT. Translated, it gives CASSAVLRTDTQYF.